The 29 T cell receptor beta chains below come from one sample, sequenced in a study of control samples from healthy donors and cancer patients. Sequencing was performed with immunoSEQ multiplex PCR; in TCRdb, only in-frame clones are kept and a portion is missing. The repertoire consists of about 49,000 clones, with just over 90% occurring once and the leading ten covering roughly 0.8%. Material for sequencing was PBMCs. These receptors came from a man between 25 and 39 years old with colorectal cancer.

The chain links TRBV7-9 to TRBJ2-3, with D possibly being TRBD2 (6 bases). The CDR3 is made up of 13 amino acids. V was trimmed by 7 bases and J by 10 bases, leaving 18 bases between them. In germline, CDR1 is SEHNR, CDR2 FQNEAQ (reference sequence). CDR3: CASTPGVAGPQYF. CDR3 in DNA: TGTGCCAGCACCCCGGGGGTGGCGGGGCCGCAGTATTTT. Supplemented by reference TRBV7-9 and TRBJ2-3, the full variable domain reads DTGVSQNPRHKITKRGQNVTFRCDPISEHNRLYWYRQTLGQGPEFLTYFQNEAQLEKSRLLSDRFSAERPKGSFSTLEIQRTEQGDSAMYLCASTPGVAGPQYFGPGTRLTVL.

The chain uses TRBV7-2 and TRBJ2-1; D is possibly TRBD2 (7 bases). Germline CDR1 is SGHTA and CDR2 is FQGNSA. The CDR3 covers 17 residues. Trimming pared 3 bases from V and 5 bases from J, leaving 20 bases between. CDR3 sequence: CASSFTGGGKVNNEQFF. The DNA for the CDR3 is TGTGCCAGCAGCTTCACGGGGGGCGGGAAAGTAAACAATGAGCAGTTCTTC.

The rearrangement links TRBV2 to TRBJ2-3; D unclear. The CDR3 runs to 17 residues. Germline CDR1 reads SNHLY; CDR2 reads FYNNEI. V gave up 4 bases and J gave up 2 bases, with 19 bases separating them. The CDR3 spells CASSVKTVAFLTDTQYF. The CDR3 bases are TGTGCCAGCAGTGTGAAGACGGTGGCTTTCCTCACAGATACGCAGTATTTT.

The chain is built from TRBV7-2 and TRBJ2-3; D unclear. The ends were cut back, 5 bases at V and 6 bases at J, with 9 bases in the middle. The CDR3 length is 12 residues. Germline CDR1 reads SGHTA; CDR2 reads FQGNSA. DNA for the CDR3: TGTGCCAGCAGCCTAACGAGTGATACGCAGTATTTT. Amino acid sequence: CASSLTSDTQYF. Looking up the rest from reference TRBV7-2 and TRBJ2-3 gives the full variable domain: GAGVSQSPSNKVTEKGKDVELRCDPISGHTALYWYRQSLGQGLEFLIYFQGNSAPDKSGLPSDRFSAERTGGSVSTLTIQRTQQEDSAVYLCASSLTSDTQYFGPGTRLTVL.

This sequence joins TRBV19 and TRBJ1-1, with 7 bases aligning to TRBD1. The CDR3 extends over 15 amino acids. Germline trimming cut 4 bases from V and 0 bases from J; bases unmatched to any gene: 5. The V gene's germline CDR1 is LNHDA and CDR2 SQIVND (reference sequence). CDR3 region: CASSTRTGMNTEAFF. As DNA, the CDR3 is TGTGCCAGTAGTACACGGACAGGAATGAACACTGAAGCTTTCTTT.

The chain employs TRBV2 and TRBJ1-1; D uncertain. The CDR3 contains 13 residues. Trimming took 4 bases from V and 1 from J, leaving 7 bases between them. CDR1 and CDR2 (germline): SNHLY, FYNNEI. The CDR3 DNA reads TGTGCCAGCAGTGTCCACCGGAACACTGAAGCTTTCTTT. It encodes CASSVHRNTEAFF.

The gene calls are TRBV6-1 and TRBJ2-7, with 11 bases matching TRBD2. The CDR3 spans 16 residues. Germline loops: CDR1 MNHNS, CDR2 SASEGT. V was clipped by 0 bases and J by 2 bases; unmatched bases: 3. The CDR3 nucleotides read TGTGCCAGCAGTGAAGCGCAACTAGCGGGGGCCTACGAGCAGTACTTC. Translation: CASSEAQLAGAYEQYF.

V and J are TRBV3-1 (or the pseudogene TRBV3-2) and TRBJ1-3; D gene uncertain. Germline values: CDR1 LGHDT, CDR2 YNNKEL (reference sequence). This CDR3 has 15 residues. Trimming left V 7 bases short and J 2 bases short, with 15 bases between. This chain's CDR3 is CASTSVPGPGNTIYF. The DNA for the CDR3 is TGTGCCAGCACCTCTGTACCGGGTCCTGGAAACACCATATATTTT.

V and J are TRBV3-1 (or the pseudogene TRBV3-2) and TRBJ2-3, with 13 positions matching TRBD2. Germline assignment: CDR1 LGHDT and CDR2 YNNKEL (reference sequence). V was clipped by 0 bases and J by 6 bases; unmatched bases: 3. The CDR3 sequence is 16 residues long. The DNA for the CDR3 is TGTGCCAGCAGCCAAGATCGACTAGCGGGGGGCGATACGCAGTATTTT. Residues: CASSQDRLAGGDTQYF.

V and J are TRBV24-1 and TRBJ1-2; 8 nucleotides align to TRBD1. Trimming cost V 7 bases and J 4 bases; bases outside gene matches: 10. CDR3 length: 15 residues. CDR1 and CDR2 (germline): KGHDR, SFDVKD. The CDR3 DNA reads TGTGCCACCAGCCCAACTTCCGGGACAGGCTATGGCTACACCTTC. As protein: CATSPTSGTGYGYTF.

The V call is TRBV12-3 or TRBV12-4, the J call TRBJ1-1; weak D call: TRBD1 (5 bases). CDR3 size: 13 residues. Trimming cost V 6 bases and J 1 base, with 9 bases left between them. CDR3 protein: CASRTTENTEAFF. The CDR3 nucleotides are TGTGCCAGCAGAACGACAGAGAACACTGAAGCTTTCTTT.

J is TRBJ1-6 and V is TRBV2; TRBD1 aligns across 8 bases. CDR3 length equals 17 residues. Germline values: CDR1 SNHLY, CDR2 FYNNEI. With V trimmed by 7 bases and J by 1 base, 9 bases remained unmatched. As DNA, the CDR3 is TGTGCCAGCAAGGGGTCAGGGGGCCTATCCTATAATTCACCCCTCCACTTT. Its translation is CASKGSGGLSYNSPLHF. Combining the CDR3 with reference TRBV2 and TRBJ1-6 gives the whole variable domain EPEVTQTPSHQVTQMGQEVILRCVPISNHLYFYWYRQILGQKVEFLVSFYNNEISEKSEIFDDQFSVERPDGSNFTLKIRSTKLEDSAMYFCASKGSGGLSYNSPLHFGNGTRLTVT.

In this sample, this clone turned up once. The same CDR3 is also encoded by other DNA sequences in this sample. The DNA for the CDR3 is TGTGCCAGCAGTAAGGGACAGGGGGTCACTAATGAAAAACTGTTTTTT. Translated: CASSKGQGVTNEKLFF. The genes are TRBV27 and TRBJ1-4, with 11 bases matching TRBD1. There are 16 residues in the CDR3. Trimming cost V 5 bases and J 2 bases; bases outside gene matches: 4. Germline values: CDR1 MNHEY, CDR2 SMNVEV (reference sequence).

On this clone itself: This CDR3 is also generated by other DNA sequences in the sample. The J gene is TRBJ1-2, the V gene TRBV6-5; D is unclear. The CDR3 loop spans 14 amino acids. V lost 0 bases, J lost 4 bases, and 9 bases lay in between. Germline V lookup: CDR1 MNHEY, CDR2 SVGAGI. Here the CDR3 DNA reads TGTGCCAGCAGTTACTCGAGAACAGCCTATGGCTACACCTTC. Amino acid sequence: CASSYSRTAYGYTF.

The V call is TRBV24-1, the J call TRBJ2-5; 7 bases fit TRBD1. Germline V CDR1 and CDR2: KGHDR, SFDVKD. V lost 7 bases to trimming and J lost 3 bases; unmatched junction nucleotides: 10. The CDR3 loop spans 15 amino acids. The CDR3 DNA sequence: TGTGCCACCAGCAAGGGGACAGTCCTTGAAGAGACCCAGTACTTC. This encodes CATSKGTVLEETQYF.

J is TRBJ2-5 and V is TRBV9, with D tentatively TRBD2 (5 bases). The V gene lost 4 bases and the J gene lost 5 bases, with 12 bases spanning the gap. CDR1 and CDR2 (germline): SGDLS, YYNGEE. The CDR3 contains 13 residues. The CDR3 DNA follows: TGTGCCAGCAGCATCCGCCGAGGGGAGACCCAGTACTTC. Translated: CASSIRRGETQYF.

CDR3 amino acids: CASSYSLGEDTQYF. CDR3 DNA sequence: TGTGCCAGCAGTTACTCTCTAGGAGAAGATACGCAGTATTTT. The rearrangement joins TRBV6-2 or TRBV6-3 to TRBJ2-3; D unresolved. Germline assignment: CDR1 MNHEY and CDR2 SVGEGT. V was pared by 0 bases and J by 5 bases, with 9 bases between. This CDR3 has 14 amino acids.

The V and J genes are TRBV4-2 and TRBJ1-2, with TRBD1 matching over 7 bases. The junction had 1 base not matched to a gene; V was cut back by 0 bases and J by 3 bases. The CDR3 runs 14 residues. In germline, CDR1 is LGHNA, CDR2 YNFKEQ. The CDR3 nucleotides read TGTGCCAGCAGCCAAGACGACAGGGACTATGGCTACACCTTC. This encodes CASSQDDRDYGYTF.

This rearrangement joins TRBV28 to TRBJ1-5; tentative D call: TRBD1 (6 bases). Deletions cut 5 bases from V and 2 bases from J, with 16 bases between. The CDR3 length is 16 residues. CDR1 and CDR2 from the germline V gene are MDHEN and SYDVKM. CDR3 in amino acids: CASSPLGGGGNQPQHF. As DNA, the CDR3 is TGTGCCAGCAGTCCCCTCGGCGGGGGCGGCAATCAGCCCCAGCATTTT.

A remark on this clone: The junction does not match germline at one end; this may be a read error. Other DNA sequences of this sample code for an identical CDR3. The CDR3 region is CASSYSRRDRNTEAFF. In DNA form, the CDR3 reads TGTGCCAGCAGCTACTCGCGCAGGGACCGAAACACTGAAGCTTTCTTT. The V call is TRBV6-5, the J call TRBJ1-1; possibly TRBD1 for D (5 bases). In germline, CDR1 is MNHEY, CDR2 SVGAGI. The CDR3 has 16 residues.

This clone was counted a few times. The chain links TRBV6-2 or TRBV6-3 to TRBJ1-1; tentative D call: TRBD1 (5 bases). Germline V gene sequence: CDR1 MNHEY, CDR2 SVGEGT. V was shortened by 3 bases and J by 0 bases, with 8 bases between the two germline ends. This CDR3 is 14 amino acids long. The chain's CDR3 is CASSYMGVNTEAFF. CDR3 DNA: TGTGCCAGCAGTTATATGGGGGTGAACACTGAAGCTTTCTTT.

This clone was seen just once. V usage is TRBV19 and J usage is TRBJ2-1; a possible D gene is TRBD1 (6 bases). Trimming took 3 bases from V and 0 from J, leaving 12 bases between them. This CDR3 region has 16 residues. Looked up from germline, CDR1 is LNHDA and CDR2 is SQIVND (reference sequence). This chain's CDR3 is CASSMDSTDSYNEQFF. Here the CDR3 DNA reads TGTGCCAGTAGTATGGACAGCACAGACTCCTACAATGAGCAGTTCTTC.

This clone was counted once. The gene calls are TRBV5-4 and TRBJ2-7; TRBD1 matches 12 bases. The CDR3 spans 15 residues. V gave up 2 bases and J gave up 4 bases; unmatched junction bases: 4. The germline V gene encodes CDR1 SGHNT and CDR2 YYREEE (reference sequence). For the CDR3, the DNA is TGTGCCAGCAGCTTTGGGACAGGGGGCTGGTACGAGCAGTACTTC. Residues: CASSFGTGGWYEQYF.

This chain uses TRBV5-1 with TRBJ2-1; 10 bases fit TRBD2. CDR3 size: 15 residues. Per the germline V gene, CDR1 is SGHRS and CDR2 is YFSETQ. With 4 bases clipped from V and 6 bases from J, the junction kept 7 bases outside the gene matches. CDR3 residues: CASSPERGGSNEQFF. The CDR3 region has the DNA TGCGCCAGCAGCCCGGAGCGGGGGGGTAGCAATGAGCAGTTCTTC.

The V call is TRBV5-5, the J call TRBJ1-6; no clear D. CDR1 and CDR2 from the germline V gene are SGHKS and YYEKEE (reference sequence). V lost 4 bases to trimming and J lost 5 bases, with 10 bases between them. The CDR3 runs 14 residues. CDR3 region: CASSTDTNNSPLHF. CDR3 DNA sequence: TGTGCCAGCAGCACCGATACAAATAATTCACCCCTCCACTTT.

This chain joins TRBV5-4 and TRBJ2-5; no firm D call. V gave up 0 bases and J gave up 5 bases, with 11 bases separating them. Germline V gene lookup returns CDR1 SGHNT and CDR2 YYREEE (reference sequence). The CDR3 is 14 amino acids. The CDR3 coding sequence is TGTGCCAGCAGCTTGGATATCTATTCCGAGACCCAGTACTTC. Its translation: CASSLDIYSETQYF.

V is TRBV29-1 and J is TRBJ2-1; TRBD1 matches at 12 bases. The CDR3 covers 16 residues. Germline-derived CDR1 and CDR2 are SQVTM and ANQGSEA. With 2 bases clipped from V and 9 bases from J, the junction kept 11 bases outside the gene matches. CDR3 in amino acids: CSVELWGQGAITEQFF. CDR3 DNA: TGCAGCGTTGAATTGTGGGGACAGGGGGCGATTACTGAGCAGTTCTTC.

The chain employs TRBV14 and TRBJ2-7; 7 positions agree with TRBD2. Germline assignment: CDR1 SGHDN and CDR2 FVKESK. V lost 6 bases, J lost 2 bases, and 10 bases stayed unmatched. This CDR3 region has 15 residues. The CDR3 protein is CASSKSGGNTYEQYV. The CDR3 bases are TGTGCCAGCAGTAAATCCGGGGGGAATACCTACGAGCAGTACGTC.

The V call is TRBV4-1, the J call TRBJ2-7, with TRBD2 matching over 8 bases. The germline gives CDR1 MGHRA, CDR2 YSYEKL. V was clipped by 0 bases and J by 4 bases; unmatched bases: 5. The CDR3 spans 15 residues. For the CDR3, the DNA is TGCGCCAGCAGCCAAGATGTAGCGGGGTTGTACGAGCAGTACTTC. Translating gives CASSQDVAGLYEQYF.